The clone carrying this T cell receptor (beta chain) was counted a few times. The data belong to a study of long-term antiretroviral therapy in people with HIV. Run at survey level, the immunoSEQ assay was version v3.0. TCRdb's copy holds only in-frame clones and misses some; the assay was immunoSEQ multiplex PCR. The table lists around 36,000 clones, 65% to 75% of them singletons. The CDR3 is 15 amino acids. Trimming left V 2 bases short and J 2 bases short, with 13 bases between. The germline gives CDR1 SNHLY, CDR2 FYNNEI. This rearrangement joins TRBV2 to TRBJ2-7; D could derive from TRBD1 or TRBD2 (6 bases each). This clonotype was obtained from a man aged 50-59 years with HIV. This material consisted of unsorted PBMCs, taken 3 years after starting antiretroviral therapy. The CDR3 loop is CASSERGLLAYEQYF. The CDR3 DNA reads as TGTGCCAGCAGTGAACGGGGGCTGCTTGCCTACGAGCAGTACTTC.